This T cell receptor beta chain was sequenced in a study of neurological immune-mediated disorders. Whole-study results and caveats: When grouped phylogenetically, the repertoires of 18 of the 34 multiple sclerosis patients fell together in one related-CDR3 cluster, which is a possible signature.

TCRdb used MiXCR to reprocess the 5' RACE reads, holding one entry per CDR3 protein. The repertoire holds fewer than 90,000 distinct CDR3 sequences, with 5.2% as singletons. This clonotype was counted many times. The antigen remains undetermined. Per germline, CDR1 DFQATT and CDR2 SNEGSKA (reference sequence). The CDR3 is made up of 13 amino acids. V shed 6 bases, J shed 4 bases, and the junction held 8 bases outside the gene matches. This sequence joins TRBV20-1 and TRBJ1-2; 7 bases align to TRBD1. The source is a man aged 18 to 35 with multiple sclerosis. Specimen: PBMCs. This chain's CDR3 is CSARDSQTYGYTF. In nucleotides, the CDR3 is TGCAGTGCCCGGGACAGCCAGACCTATGGCTACACCTTC.